This T cell receptor beta chain was found in a study of cytomegalovirus exposure and HLA in healthy donors. On the study more broadly: Earlier findings included 90 million to 120 million unique TCR beta sequences obtained from 180 million or so T cells.

With 60 Vbeta and 13 Jbeta primers, the PCR was carried out. TCRdb keeps only in-frame clones here, not all; method: immunoSEQ multiplex PCR. In the table there are 150,000 to 200,000 clones, 84% of which are singletons. Points from the study as a whole: Several of the most significant clusters appeared linked to common viral pathogens, based on a later analysis.

V was clipped by 5 bases and J by 0 bases, with 17 bases between them. CDR1 is SGHVS, CDR2 FNYEAQ, per germline. The CDR3 sequence is 17 residues long. Points on this clone: The antigen remains undetermined.

The rearrangement links TRBV7-6 to TRBJ1-3; D perhaps matches TRBD1 (6 bases). Sequencing was carried out using PBMCs. The sequence derives from a boy younger than 10 in good health and CMV-seronegative. CDR3 sequence reads: CASSRTQGLYSGNTIYF. The CDR3 coding sequence is TGTGCCAGCAGCAGGACCCAGGGGCTATACTCTGGAAACACCATATATTTT. Combining the CDR3 with reference TRBV7-6 and TRBJ1-3 gives the whole variable domain GAGVSQSPRYKVTKRGQDVALRCDPISGHVSLYWYRQALGQGPEFLTYFNYEAQQDKSGLPNDRFSAERPEGSISTLTIQRTEQRDSAMYRCASSRTQGLYSGNTIYFGEGSWLTVV.